Presented here are 6 T cell receptor beta chains from one specimen sequenced in a study of blood T cell repertoires in COVID-19. Sequencing used immunoSEQ multiplex PCR; TCRdb keeps in-frame clones, though not all of them. The top ten clones hold 7% of a sample with around 150,000 clones, roughly 82% of them seen once. The sequencing sample was made of peripheral blood. The receptors shown here come from a woman aged 40 to 55 with COVID-19, enrolled during active disease.

This chain uses TRBV7-2 with TRBJ2-3; D may be TRBD1 (6 bases). CDR1 and CDR2 (germline): SGHTA, FQGNSA. Trimming left V 1 base short and J 1 base short, with 9 bases between. The CDR3 spans 15 residues. CDR3 sequence (DNA): TGTGCCAGCAGCTTAGAGGGGGTGGGCACAGATACGCAGTATTTT. Translation gives CASSLEGVGTDTQYF.

V usage is TRBV7-9 and J usage is TRBJ2-5; 9 bases map to TRBD1. V was clipped by 5 bases and J by 4 bases; unmatched bases: 5. Germline V CDR1 and CDR2: SEHNR, FQNEAQ (reference sequence). The length of the CDR3 is 14 residues. The CDR3 coding sequence is TGTGCCAGCAGCGCAGGACAGGGGATAGAGACCCAGTACTTC. Its translation: CASSAGQGIETQYF.

This rearrangement joins TRBV27 to TRBJ1-2; perhaps TRBD1 as D (5 bases). Trimming shortened V by 4 bases and J by 3 bases, and 15 bases separated the two germline ends. Per germline, CDR1 MNHEY and CDR2 SMNVEV (reference sequence). The CDR3 loop spans 15 amino acids. The CDR3 DNA is TGTGCCAGCAGTTGGCGGCAGGGCCCTTACTATGGCTACACCTTC. Encoded protein: CASSWRQGPYYGYTF.

This clone is a singleton in its sample. This rearrangement joins TRBV19 to TRBJ1-4; 8 positions agree with TRBD1. Germline trimming cut 10 bases from V and 8 bases from J; bases unmatched to any gene: 9. Germline V gene lookup returns CDR1 LNHDA and CDR2 SQIVND (reference sequence). The CDR3 length is 13 residues. The CDR3: CATRDRRGEKLFF. CDR3 DNA sequence: TGTGCCACCCGGGACAGGCGAGGCGAAAAACTGTTTTTT.

The chain is built from TRBV11-2 and TRBJ2-7, with 14 bases that match TRBD2. Germline lookup yields CDR1 SGHAT and CDR2 FQNNGV. J gave up 6 bases and V 5 bases, and 12 bases lay outside the gene matches. The CDR3 length is 17 residues. CDR3 in DNA: TGTGCCAGCAGCCCCCGACTAGCGGGAGGGCCGTACGGCGAGCAGTACTTC. Amino acid sequence: CASSPRLAGGPYGEQYF.

J is TRBJ1-2 and V is TRBV6-5, with a possible D match to TRBD1 (6 bases). The germline V gene has CDR1 MNHEY and CDR2 SVGAGI. V lost 6 bases and J 2 bases, leaving 10 bases between the germline ends. This CDR3 is built from 13 residues. CDR3: CASSKDRNYGYTF. DNA for the CDR3: TGTGCCAGCAGCAAGGACAGAAACTATGGCTACACCTTC.